This is a list of T cell receptor beta chains from one sample in a study of prognosis after radiotherapy for stage I lung cancer. TCRdb re-analysed the multiplex PCR reads in MiXCR, keeping a single row per CDR3 protein. The sample has approximately 30,000 distinct CDR3 sequences; around two fifths are singletons. The sequenced sample was PBMCs, obtained before or after stereotactic body radiation therapy (not recorded which). The receptors here all came from a donor over 45 with non-small cell lung cancer. Both conserved end residues are part of each CDR3. Each record gives: D gene, V gene, clone size, J gene, CDR3 DNA, CDR3 protein. D genes are given only for firm matches. Size values are once, few and many counts, or a class for expanded clones, and some rows have none.

-	TRBV24-1	-	TRBJ2-7	TGTGCCACCAGTGACCCGTGTGGGGAGCAGTACTTC	CATSDPCGEQYF
-	TRBV19	many	TRBJ1-4	TGTGCCAGTAGTATCATTTCCTCAACTAATGAAAAACTGTTTTTT	CASSIISSTNEKLFF
-	TRBV3-1	-	TRBJ2-5	TGTTCCAGCAGCCAAGATCGCGGGTACCAAGAGACCCAGTACTTC	CSSSQDRGYQETQYF
-	TRBV12-3/TRBV12-4	-	TRBJ1-5	TGTGCCAGCAGTCACATTAGGGCGCCATCAGGTCAGCCCCAGCATTTT	CASSHIRAPSGQPQHF
-	TRBV7-9	many	TRBJ1-1	TGTGCCAGCAGTGGGATGAACACTGAAGCTTTCTTT	CASSGMNTEAFF
-	TRBV27	many	TRBJ1-1	TGTGCCAGCAGTTTACTCGCAGGACCCCCTGAAGCTTTCTTT	CASSLLAGPPEAFF
-	TRBV5-1	many	TRBJ2-7	TGCGCCAGCAGCTTGGCGGGGGTAGGGGAGCAGTACTTC	CASSLAGVGEQYF
TRBD1	TRBV25-1	medium-sized	TRBJ1-3	TGTGCCAGCAAGTTCAGGGGGCCAGTCGGAAACACCATATATTTT	CASKFRGPVGNTIYF
-	TRBV5-1	-	TRBJ2-1	TGCGCCAGCAGCTTTAAGCCGAAACGGATTCTAGAACTATCGCGAGTAGAGCAGTTCTTC	CASSFKPKRILELSRVEQFF
-	TRBV6-1	many	TRBJ2-5	TGTGCCAGCAGTCCCTTTTTTGCGGGGCAAGAGACCCAGTACTTC	CASSPFFAGQETQYF
-	TRBV20-1	many	TRBJ1-2	TGCAGTGCTCAGGGGAACTATGGCTACACCTTC	CSAQGNYGYTF
-	TRBV20-1	many	TRBJ2-1	TGCAGTGCTAGTAGGGCCAATAATGGGGAGCAGTTCTTC	CSASRANNGEQFF
-	TRBV5-6	many	TRBJ2-1	TGTGCCAGCAGCTTGAAGGTTCTAGCTTACAATGAGCAGTTCTTC	CASSLKVLAYNEQFF
-	TRBV20-1	-	TRBJ2-7	TGCAGTGCTAGAGGTGAAGCCTACGAGCAGTACTTC	CSARGEAYEQYF
-	TRBV6-1	many	TRBJ2-6	TGTGCCAGCAGGGGCAGTGCAGGACAGCAGTTTGGGGCCAACGTCCTGACTTTC	CASRGSAGQQFGANVLTF
TRBD1	TRBV20-1	many	TRBJ1-5	TGCAGTGCTGGAAGGGACAGGGGCTACAATCAGCCCCAGCATTTT	CSAGRDRGYNQPQHF
-	TRBV7-8	many	TRBJ2-1	TGTGCCAGCAGCCGAGGGAGGCGGGGAGGGGGCGAGCAGTTCTTC	CASSRGRRGGGEQFF
TRBD2	TRBV27	-	TRBJ2-2	TGTGCCAGCAGTTTCATGCGGGGGGTCACCGGGGAGCTGTTTTTT	CASSFMRGVTGELFF
TRBD2	TRBV7-3	many	TRBJ2-1	TGTGCCAGCAGCCCCGGACTAGCCTCCTACAATGAGCAGTTCTTC	CASSPGLASYNEQFF
TRBD2	TRBV5-1	many	TRBJ2-1	TGCGCCAGCAGCTTGGGGACTAGCGGGGCAAATGAGCAGTTCTTC	CASSLGTSGANEQFF
TRBD2	TRBV30	many	TRBJ2-2	TGTGCCTGGAGTAACGTAGCGGGAGCCGGGGAGCTGTTTTTT	CAWSNVAGAGELFF
-	TRBV7-9	many	TRBJ1-3	TGTGCCAGCAGCCCCCTCGGGGGCCCGGCTGGAAACACCATATATTTT	CASSPLGGPAGNTIYF
-	TRBV6-1	-	TRBJ2-7	TGTGCCAGCAGGAACATTCGCCAAGAGCAGTACTTC	CASRNIRQEQYF
-	TRBV24-1	many	TRBJ2-7	TGTGCCACCAGTGACACAGGGTCTTCTAGCTCCTACGAGCAGTACTTC	CATSDTGSSSSYEQYF
-	TRBV6-2/TRBV6-3	-	TRBJ2-2	TGTGCCAGCATCCCCCGACAGAGTTTGCCCGGGGAGCTGCTTTTT	CASIPRQSLPGELLF
TRBD2	TRBV11-2	-	TRBJ2-3	TGTGCCAGCAGCGTTAGCGGGAGTGACATCAGGCAGTATTTT	CASSVSGSDIRQYF
-	TRBV6-2/TRBV6-3	-	TRBJ1-2	TGTTCCAGCAGTTGCTCCCAGGGAACCTATGGCTACACCTTC	CSSSCSQGTYGYTF
TRBD1	TRBV9	many	TRBJ1-1	TGTGCCAGCAGCGTCTCGGACAGGGTTGGTGCTTTCTTT	CASSVSDRVGAFF
-	TRBV28	-	TRBJ1-2	TGTGCCAGCAGTTTTTGGGTATCGCATGGCTACACGTTC	CASSFWVSHGYTF
-	TRBV5-5	many	TRBJ1-2	TGTGCCAGCAGCTTGCAATGGGCAGAGAATATCGTTGGCTACACCTTC	CASSLQWAENIVGYTF
TRBD1	TRBV12-3/TRBV12-4	many	TRBJ2-5	TGTGCCAGCAGTTTAGAGTCCGGGACAGGGACAGAGACCCAGTACTTC	CASSLESGTGTETQYF
-	TRBV18	many	TRBJ2-6	TGTGCCAGCTCACCAGGGCGCCAGGGTGGGGCCAACGTCCTGACTTTC	CASSPGRQGGANVLTF
-	TRBV2	-	TRBJ1-2	TGTGCCAGCAGTAGGACAGAAGGCTACACCTTC	CASSRTEGYTF
-	TRBV9	-	TRBJ1-1	TGTGCCATCAGCGTGGCCGGCGGAGCAAACACTGAAGCTTTCTTT	CAISVAGGANTEAFF
-	TRBV6-1	many	TRBJ2-3	TGTGCCAGCAGAAAGGAGGGCCTAGCAGATACGCAGTATTTT	CASRKEGLADTQYF
-	TRBV6-1	-	TRBJ2-6	TGTGCCAGCAGCCACAAACGTGGGGCTGGGGCCAACGTCCTGACTTTC	CASSHKRGAGANVLTF
TRBD2	TRBV20-1	many	TRBJ2-1	TGCAGTGCGCCGCGCCAGACTAGCTCGTACAATGAGCAGTTCTTC	CSAPRQTSSYNEQFF
TRBD2	TRBV19	-	TRBJ2-7	TGTGCCAGTATGGCTAGCGGGACTTACGAGCAGTACTTC	CASMASGTYEQYF
TRBD1	TRBV6-1	-	TRBJ2-7	TGTGCCAGCGGCAGACAGGGGGGCTCCTACGAGCAGTACTTC	CASGRQGGSYEQYF
-	TRBV11-2	many	TRBJ2-7	TGTGCCAGCAGTCCCGGTGGGGGAACCCCCTACGAGCAGTACTTC	CASSPGGGTPYEQYF
-	TRBV25-1	-	TRBJ1-6	TGTGCCAGCAGTGTGTTAGGAGTACAGGGTGTCTCACCCCTCCACTTT	CASSVLGVQGVSPLHF
-	TRBV11-2	once	TRBJ1-2	TGTGCCAGCAGCTTAGATCTTGGCTATGGCTACACCTTC	CASSLDLGYGYTF
-	TRBV6-5	medium-sized	TRBJ2-7	TGTGCCAGCAGTTACTCGAATCCCCAGTCCTGGGAGTACTTC	CASSYSNPQSWEYF
-	TRBV5-6	-	TRBJ2-5	TGTGCCAGCAGCCCGGGGGTTCTGGAGACCCAGTACTTC	CASSPGVLETQYF
-	TRBV6-1	-	TRBJ2-1	TGTGCCAGCAGGAATATGTCTGGGGGCGGTAAGGGGTCCTACAATGAGCAGTTCTTC	CASRNMSGGGKGSYNEQFF
TRBD1	TRBV4-1	many	TRBJ2-3	TGCGCCAGCAGCCGATCGGGACAGGGAACAGATACGCAGTATTTT	CASSRSGQGTDTQYF
TRBD2	TRBV6-2/TRBV6-3	-	TRBJ2-6	TGTGCCAGCAGTCCGCCAACTAGCGGAGTATCTGGGGCCAACGTCCTGACTTTC	CASSPPTSGVSGANVLTF
-	TRBV7-2	-	TRBJ2-7	TGTGCCAGCAGCTCCACTATGGGCTCCTACGAGCAGTACTTC	CASSSTMGSYEQYF
-	TRBV11-2	many	TRBJ1-1	TGTGCCAGCAGCTTAGGGCAGTACACTGAAGCTTTCTTT	CASSLGQYTEAFF
TRBD1	TRBV5-1	many	TRBJ2-7	TGCGCCAGCAGCATTGGGACAGGGGGACGATCCTACGAGCAGTACTTC	CASSIGTGGRSYEQYF
TRBD2	TRBV5-1	many	TRBJ2-1	TGCGCCAGCAGCTGGGGCCCTAGCGGGAGGACCTACAATGAGCAGTTCTTC	CASSWGPSGRTYNEQFF
TRBD2	TRBV6-1	-	TRBJ2-1	TGTGCCAGCAAGCTTGGGGGGGGGGGGGGCAATGAGCAGTTCTTC	CASKLGGGGGNEQFF
-	TRBV5-1	many	TRBJ1-4	TGCGCCAGCAGCCCCGAGGGGTGGGGGAGGAATGAAAAACTGTTTTTT	CASSPEGWGRNEKLFF
-	TRBV12-3/TRBV12-4	many	TRBJ2-3	TGTGCCAGCAGCCTCAACAGGGAGACGCAGTATTTT	CASSLNRETQYF
-	TRBV5-1	many	TRBJ2-7	TGCGCCAGCAGCTCCACTTCAGGGAGCTACGAGCAGTACTTC	CASSSTSGSYEQYF
TRBD2	TRBV4-1	many	TRBJ2-1	TGCGCCAGCAGCCAAGGGGGCGGGGGGGTTTACAATGAGCAGTTCTTC	CASSQGGGGVYNEQFF
TRBD1	TRBV7-8	-	TRBJ2-3	TGTGCCAGCAGCTCGACAGGGGGTGCAGGCACAGATACGCAGTATTTT	CASSSTGGAGTDTQYF
-	TRBV19	many	TRBJ1-4	TGTGCCAGTAGTACGTCCGGGGCCTCGGGGGAACTGTTTTTT	CASSTSGASGELFF
TRBD1	TRBV30	many	TRBJ1-6	TGTGCCTGGAGTGTAACAGGGGGCAGGTCACCCCTCCACTTT	CAWSVTGGRSPLHF
TRBD1	TRBV20-1	many	TRBJ1-4	TGCAGTGCTAAGACAGGGTGGAATGAAAAACTGTTTTTT	CSAKTGWNEKLFF